This T cell receptor (beta chain) stems from a study of blood T cell repertoires in COVID-19. The overall study: Acute and convalescent COVID-19 specimens originated in the United States, Italy and Spain. T cells, B-cell-depleted T cells, or PBMCs supplied cDNA or gDNA.

The CDR3 is made up of 13 amino acids. Germline V gives CDR1 DFQATT, CDR2 SNEGSKA (reference sequence). The V and J ends lost 3 bases and 3 bases respectively, with 11 bases between them. Study processing details: Reference gene primer amplification in the assay estimated nucleated cell counts. Assay: immunoSEQ multiplex PCR; the TCRdb copy retains only in-frame clones and omits some. From that table come the V and J calls and clone size; the DNA was used to work out D and trimming. This sample carries 130,000 to 150,000 clones, roughly four fifths of them seen once, and the ten largest clones take 5.5% to 7%.

What was sequenced was peripheral blood. The chain joins TRBV20-1 to TRBJ1-1; D ambiguous. The TCR comes from a human donor in a cohort sampled during active COVID-19. This CDR3 is CSASGFGDTEAFF. DNA for the CDR3: TGCAGTGCTAGTGGGTTCGGGGACACTGAAGCTTTCTTT.